These 15 T cell receptor beta chains originate from one sample sequenced in a study of T cell changes during pregnancy in multiple sclerosis. Assay: immunoSEQ multiplex PCR; the TCRdb copy retains only in-frame clones and omits some. The profile shows 16,000 or so clones, 95% to 96% of them singletons. The material sequenced was peripheral blood, taken in the third trimester of pregnancy. Receptors originate from a female donor with multiple sclerosis, enrolled in a pregnancy study.

The chain employs TRBV9 and TRBJ2-5, with TRBD2 identical over 10 bases. The CDR3 extends over 21 amino acids. V lost 0 bases to trimming and J lost 3 bases; unmatched junction nucleotides: 20. Germline CDR1 is SGDLS and CDR2 is YYNGEE. The CDR3 nucleotides are TGTGCCAGCAGCGTAGGGACGGCGGGACTAGCGCTCTCTGCGGGAAAAGAGACCCAGTACTTC. As protein: CASSVGTAGLALSAGKETQYF.

V gene TRBV7-3 combines with J gene TRBJ1-1, with 11 bases identical to TRBD1. The CDR3 loop spans 13 amino acids. The junction had 3 bases not matched to a gene; V was cut back by 8 bases and J by 4 bases. Germline assignment: CDR1 SGHTA and CDR2 FQGTGA. CDR3 sequence: CASAGQGGTEAFF. The CDR3 DNA reads TGTGCCAGCGCGGGACAGGGGGGCACTGAAGCTTTCTTT.

This clone was picked up one time. CDR3 coding DNA: TGTGCCAGCAGTTCGGGACAGATCTATAATTCACCCCTCCACTTT. Encoded protein: CASSSGQIYNSPLHF. The rearrangement joins TRBV7-9 to TRBJ1-6; 7 bases map to TRBD1. Trimming removed 6 bases from V and 3 bases from J; junction bases left unmatched: 5. The CDR3 has 15 residues. CDR1 is SEHNR and CDR2 is FQNEAQ in the germline V gene (reference sequence).

The chain carries TRBV19 and TRBJ2-3, with 8 positions matching TRBD1. V gave up 10 bases and J gave up 1 base; unmatched junction bases: 7. This CDR3 has 14 amino acids. Germline V gene data show CDR1 as LNHDA and CDR2 as SQIVND (reference sequence). The CDR3 DNA reads as TGTGCCACATACCGGGGACAGGGCACAGATACGCAGTATTTT. Translated: CATYRGQGTDTQYF.

The gene calls are TRBV19 and TRBJ1-2, with 8 bases identical to TRBD1. Germline trimming cut 5 bases from V and 4 bases from J; bases unmatched to any gene: 12. Looked up from germline, CDR1 is LNHDA and CDR2 is SQIVND (reference sequence). The CDR3 is 16 amino acids. The CDR3 sequence is CASSPVGQAAPYGYTF. The CDR3 DNA reads TGTGCCAGTAGTCCAGTGGGACAGGCTGCCCCCTATGGCTACACCTTC.

This chain joins TRBV7-2 and TRBJ1-2; D is possibly TRBD1 (6 bases). The CDR3 is made up of 16 amino acids. Per the germline V gene, CDR1 is SGHTA and CDR2 is FQGNSA. V was clipped by 5 bases and J by 6 bases, with 22 bases between them. CDR3 in amino acids: CASSPPGGRGRDGYTF. The CDR3 DNA is TGTGCCAGCAGCCCCCCCGGGGGCCGGGGGAGGGATGGCTACACCTTC.

The rearrangement links TRBV6-5 to TRBJ1-6; the match to TRBD1 covers 12 bases. Germline V gene sequence: CDR1 MNHEY, CDR2 SVGAGI. Losses at the gene ends were 1 base for V and 7 bases for J; bases not matched to a gene: 2. The CDR3 has 16 amino acids. CDR3 region: CASSYWGQGANSPLHF. The CDR3 coding sequence is TGTGCCAGCAGTTACTGGGGACAGGGGGCAAATTCACCCCTCCACTTT.

V gene TRBV2 combines with J gene TRBJ2-7, with 13 positions matching TRBD2. Germline V gives CDR1 SNHLY, CDR2 FYNNEI. Trimming removed 4 bases from V and 7 bases from J; junction bases left unmatched: 13. The CDR3 runs to 17 residues. The CDR3 DNA sequence: TGTGCCAGCAGTGTTAGGACTAGCGGGAGCGCAGGAAGAGAGCAGTACTTC. Its translation is CASSVRTSGSAGREQYF. The complete variable domain, with remaining parts taken from reference TRBV2 and TRBJ2-7, reads EPEVTQTPSHQVTQMGQEVILRCVPISNHLYFYWYRQILGQKVEFLVSFYNNEISEKSEIFDDQFSVERPDGSNFTLKIRSTKLEDSAMYFCASSVRTSGSAGREQYFGPGTRLTVT.

The chain recombines TRBV7-2 with TRBJ1-5, with D maybe TRBD1 (5 bases). Between the trimmed V and J ends, which lost 3 bases and 7 bases, there was a span of 10 bases. CDR1 and CDR2 (germline): SGHTA, FQGNSA. The CDR3 length is 13 residues. CDR3 coding DNA: TGTGCCAGCAGCTTTCAGGGCCCCCAGCCCCAGCATTTT. Its protein is CASSFQGPQPQHF.

This sequence joins TRBV29-1 and TRBJ2-7, with 11 bases fitting TRBD2. The CDR3 length is 13 residues. CDR1 is SQVTM, CDR2 ANQGSEA, per germline. With V trimmed by 3 bases and J by 3 bases, 1 base remained unmatched. The CDR3 DNA follows: TGCAGCGTTGATACTAGCGGGAGCTACGAGCAGTACTTC. Translated: CSVDTSGSYEQYF.

The V call is TRBV5-1, the J call TRBJ2-3; TRBD2 matches 11 bases. Germline V gene lookup returns CDR1 SGHRS and CDR2 YFSETQ. The CDR3 loop spans 15 amino acids. V was clipped by 4 bases and J by 4 bases; unmatched bases: 5. The CDR3: CASSRLAGRADTQYF. The CDR3 nucleotides read TGCGCCAGCAGCCGACTAGCGGGGAGAGCAGATACGCAGTATTTT.

V usage is TRBV14 and J usage is TRBJ1-1; D is ambiguous. The CDR3 has 18 residues. Germline V lookup: CDR1 SGHDN, CDR2 FVKESK. Trimming cost V 4 bases and J 1 base, with 22 bases left between them. The CDR3 DNA follows: TGTGCCAGCAGCCTGTACGGGAGACACCTAGGAAGGAACACTGAAGCTTTCTTT. This sequence encodes CASSLYGRHLGRNTEAFF.

The V call is TRBV9, the J call TRBJ2-7; 7 bases map to TRBD2. Germline lookup yields CDR1 SGDLS and CDR2 YYNGEE. V lost 3 bases, J lost 4 bases, and 4 bases stayed unmatched. The CDR3 sequence is 13 residues long. Here the CDR3 reads CASSAPGGYEQYF. CDR3 nucleotide sequence: TGTGCCAGCAGCGCCCCGGGGGGTTACGAGCAGTACTTC.

V is TRBV21-1 and J is TRBJ1-1; the table's D call, TRBD1, has no DNA check behind it. TRBV21-1 represents a pseudogene. The CDR3 has 17 residues. CDR3 in amino acids: CASSKEGLEGAGTEAFF. CDR3 DNA: TGTGCCAGCAGCAAAGAAGGGTTGGAGGGGGCGGGGACTGAAGCTTTCTTT.

CDR3 bases: TGTGCCACCAAACTAGCGGGAGGATACGAGCAGTACTTC. This encodes CATKLAGGYEQYF. This chain links TRBV15 with TRBJ2-7; 12 bases map to TRBD2. The trim removed 7 bases at V and 4 bases at J, leaving 2 bases unmatched. Germline V CDR1 and CDR2: LNHNV, YYDKDF (reference sequence). The CDR3 contains 13 residues.